This TCR beta chain was retrieved from a study of T cell responses to AZD1222 COVID-19 vaccine. About the research overall: Pooling of second doses given at about 4 or about 12 weeks was done.

Germline V gene lookup returns CDR1 MNHEY and CDR2 SVGEGT. The length of the CDR3 is 17 residues. The germline V and J ends were trimmed by 0 bases and 2 bases, with 14 bases remaining between them. Only in-frame clones appear in the TCRdb table, and some are missing; sequencing was by immunoSEQ multiplex PCR. The table has around 130,000 clones, approximately 85% seen once. Study-wide results and caveats: An increase in Spike-specific TCR breadth and depth was observed after two AZD1222 doses. Regions 160-218 and 743-854 dominated among vaccine-associated CD4 TCRs spanning spike. Sampled repertoires all dated from after the peak T cell response.

About this clone itself: The antigen remains unidentified.

The chain links TRBV6-2 or TRBV6-3 to TRBJ1-5; possibly TRBD1 for D (6 bases). This clonotype was obtained from an adult in good health. The input for sequencing was peripheral blood, taken on day 0 of AZD1222 vaccination. DNA for the CDR3: TGTGCCAGCAGTTACTCGATACGGGGGCATGGCAATCAGCCCCAGCATTTT. It translates to CASSYSIRGHGNQPQHF.